This TCR beta chain was observed in a study of OX40 agonist ivuxolimab in advanced cancers. With respect to the entire study: Ivuxolimab was a fully human IgG2 agonistic monoclonal antibody targeting the costimulatory receptor OX40 (CD134). In the dose-escalation cohort, about four fifths of patients were male, and the mean age was 60 years with a range of roughly 20 to 80. Intravenous ivuxolimab was administered to patients every 2 weeks at six dose levels: 0.01, 0.1, 0.3, 1.5, 3 and 10 mg/kg. Prior anti-PD-1, anti-PD-L1 or anti-CTLA-4 therapy was permitted, and about 40% of dose-escalation patients had received checkpoint inhibitors. Peripheral TCRbeta sequencing was intended to test whether TCR sequence diversity was altered and clonal T-cell expansion was caused by ivuxolimab. The paper describes the monotherapy dose-escalation part (N of about 57 patients) of the phase I trial of ivuxolimab. Among the roughly 52 dose-escalation patients, approximately 20 had hepatocellular carcinoma, some 15 melanoma, 9 renal cell carcinoma and 9 head and neck cancer. Partial responses were achieved by three dose-escalation patients, of whom one had hepatocellular carcinoma and two had cutaneous melanoma. Broader findings and caveats from the paper: Low levels of normalized T-cell clonal expansion were also seen in some patients who did not respond. In the 0.1-3.0 mg/kg groups, partial responders had among the lowest normalized peripheral clonal expansion, particularly in CD8+ T cells. Clonal expansion of both CD4+ and CD8+ blood T cells was observed from baseline to week 6 at doses 0.1 to 3.0 mg/kg. After ivuxolimab, expanded clones were on average more numerous among CD8+ T cells than among CD4+ T cells. The antigen specificity of the clonally expanded peripheral T cells was not determined.

For this clone: This clone's antigen is unknown. The input lacks base qualities; no much larger clone sits a single base away.

Genomic DNA was isolated from the sorted cells so that the TCRbeta CDR3 region could be sequenced. The immunoSEQ Assay was used to sequence the TCRbeta CDR3 regions. The table was pulled from immuneACCESS by TCRdb, which kept in-frame rearrangements only. Such tables lose some clones; where checked, under half of the loss comes from unresolved V genes, and the rest has no known cause. The table for this sample lists 100,000 to 120,000 clones; over 85% of them were counted only once. The top ten hold about 0.28% of the sample. Patients with a history of autoimmune disease or receiving systemic immunosuppression were excluded from the trial. Peripheral blood for TCR sequencing was collected from all dose cohorts at baseline, on cycle 4 day 1, and on cycle 7 day 1. The samples were taken from a phase I, first-in-human, multicenter, open-label dose-escalation trial of ivuxolimab. Adults with locally advanced or metastatic melanoma, renal cell carcinoma, hepatocellular carcinoma or head and neck squamous cell carcinoma were enrolled in the trial. Before TCR sequencing, CD4+ T cells and CD8+ T cells were sorted from peripheral blood as separate populations.

The sample consisted of CD4+ or CD8+ T cells sorted from blood, taken in a trial of the OX40 agonist ivuxolimab. The receptor comes from an adult with an advanced solid tumor such as melanoma, head and neck, liver or kidney cancer.

CDR3 sequence: CASSYSSLGLDTQYF. In nucleotides, the sequence is TGTGCCAGCAGTTACTCGAGTTTAGGCCTAGATACGCAGTATTTT. The rearranged segments are TRBV6-5 and TRBJ2-3, with no confident D gene call. V lost 0 bases and J lost 5 bases; the stretch between them is 12 bases long. CDR1 is given as MNHEY and CDR2 as SVGAGI, both from the germline V gene. The CDR3 goes from the cysteine to the phenylalanine over 15 residues. This entry keeps only the CDR3 DNA: 45 bases, framed from base 1.